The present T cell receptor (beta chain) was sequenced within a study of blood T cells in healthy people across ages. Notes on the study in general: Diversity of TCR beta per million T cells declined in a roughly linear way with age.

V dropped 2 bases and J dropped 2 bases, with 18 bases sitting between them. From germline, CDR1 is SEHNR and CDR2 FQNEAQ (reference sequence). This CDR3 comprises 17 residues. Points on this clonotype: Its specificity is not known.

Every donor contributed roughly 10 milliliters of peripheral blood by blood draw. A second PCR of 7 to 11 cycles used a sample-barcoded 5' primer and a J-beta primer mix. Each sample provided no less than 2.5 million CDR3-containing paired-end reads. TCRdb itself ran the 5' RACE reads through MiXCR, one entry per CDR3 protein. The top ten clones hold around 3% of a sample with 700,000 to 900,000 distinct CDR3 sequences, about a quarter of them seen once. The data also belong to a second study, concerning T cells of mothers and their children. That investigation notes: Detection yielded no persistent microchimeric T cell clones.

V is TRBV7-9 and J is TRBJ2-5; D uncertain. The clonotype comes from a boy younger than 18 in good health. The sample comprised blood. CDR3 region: CASSLKVGSPYQETQYF. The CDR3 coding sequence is TGTGCCAGCAGCTTAAAGGTTGGCTCCCCTTATCAAGAGACCCAGTACTTC.